The present T cell receptor beta chain was sequenced within a study of OX40 agonist ivuxolimab in advanced cancers. For the study in its entirety: The costimulatory receptor OX40 (CD134) was targeted by ivuxolimab, a fully human IgG2 agonistic monoclonal antibody. Intravenous ivuxolimab was administered to patients every 2 weeks at six dose levels: 0.01, 0.1, 0.3, 1.5, 3 and 10 mg/kg. Of the approximately 54 patients in dose escalation, about 20 had hepatocellular carcinoma, roughly 15 had melanoma, 9 had renal cell carcinoma and 9 had head and neck cancer. In the dose-escalation cohort, 82.7% of patients were male, and the mean age was about 55 years, with a range of roughly 20 to 80. Prior anti-PD-1, anti-PD-L1 or anti-CTLA-4 therapy was permitted, and 30% to 50% of dose-escalation patients had received checkpoint inhibitors. Three dose-escalation patients achieved partial responses, one with hepatocellular carcinoma and two with cutaneous melanoma. The purpose of peripheral TCRbeta sequencing was to test whether ivuxolimab changed TCR sequence diversity and led to clonal T-cell expansion. The monotherapy dose-escalation portion (N ≈ 56 patients) of the phase I ivuxolimab trial is reported in the paper. General findings and caveats noted by the study authors: In partial responders in the 0.1-3.0 mg/kg groups, normalized peripheral clonal expansion was found to be among the lowest, especially among CD8+ T cells. Which antigens the clonally expanded peripheral T cells were specific for was not determined. After ivuxolimab, more expanded clones were found on average in CD8+ T cells than in CD4+ T cells. At doses of 0.1 to 3.0 mg/kg, clonal expansion of both CD4+ and CD8+ blood T cells was observed from baseline to week 6. Low levels of normalized T-cell clonal expansion were also seen in some nonresponding patients.

The cysteine opens and the phenylalanine closes a CDR3 of 17 amino acids. Of the read, only the CDR3 DNA is kept; its 51 bases are in frame from base 1. The trim is 0 bases for V and 0 bases for J, with a gap of 12 bases between the germline ends. Taken from the germline V gene (reference sequence), the CDR1 and CDR2 loops are LNHNV and YYDKDF. The trial excluded patients who had a history of autoimmune disease or who were on systemic immunosuppression. Peripheral blood for TCR sequencing was collected from all dose cohorts at baseline, on cycle 4 day 1, and on cycle 7 day 1. The samples were taken from a phase I, first-in-human, multicenter, open-label dose-escalation trial of ivuxolimab. Adults with locally advanced or metastatic melanoma, renal cell, hepatocellular, or head and neck squamous cell carcinoma were enrolled in the trial. Before TCR sequencing, CD4+ and CD8+ T cells were separately sorted from peripheral blood.

Genomic DNA was isolated from the sorted cells so that the TCRbeta CDR3 region could be sequenced. The immunoSEQ Assay was used for sequencing of TCRbeta CDR3 regions. The clones in this table, taken by TCRdb from immuneACCESS, are in-frame only. Not every clone is retained; where verified, under half of the shortfall comes from an unresolved V gene, and the cause of the rest is unknown. Present in this sample are over 85,000 clones, about four fifths of which were seen just once. The ten largest clonotypes hold roughly 1.5% of the sample. Worth noting for this clone: What this receptor recognizes is not known. No per-base quality is available; no much larger clone lies one base away.

This material consisted of CD4+ or CD8+ T cells sorted from blood, taken in a trial of the OX40 agonist ivuxolimab. The source is an adult with an advanced solid tumor such as melanoma, head and neck, liver or kidney cancer. The chain employs TRBV15 and TRBJ1-3, and TRBD1 may be the D gene, going by 6 matching bases. In nucleotide form, the sequence is TGTGCCACCAGCAGAGATTTCGGACAGAGCTCTGGAAACACCATATATTTT. Its protein is CATSRDFGQSSGNTIYF. The reference TRBV15 and TRBJ1-3 proteins fill in what lies around the CDR3, so the full variable domain reads DAMVIQNPRYQVTQFGKPVTLSCSQTLNHNVMYWYQQKSSQAPKLLFHYYDKDFNNEADTPDNFQSRRPNTSFCFLDIRSPGLGDTAMYLCATSRDFGQSSGNTIYFGEGSWLTVV.